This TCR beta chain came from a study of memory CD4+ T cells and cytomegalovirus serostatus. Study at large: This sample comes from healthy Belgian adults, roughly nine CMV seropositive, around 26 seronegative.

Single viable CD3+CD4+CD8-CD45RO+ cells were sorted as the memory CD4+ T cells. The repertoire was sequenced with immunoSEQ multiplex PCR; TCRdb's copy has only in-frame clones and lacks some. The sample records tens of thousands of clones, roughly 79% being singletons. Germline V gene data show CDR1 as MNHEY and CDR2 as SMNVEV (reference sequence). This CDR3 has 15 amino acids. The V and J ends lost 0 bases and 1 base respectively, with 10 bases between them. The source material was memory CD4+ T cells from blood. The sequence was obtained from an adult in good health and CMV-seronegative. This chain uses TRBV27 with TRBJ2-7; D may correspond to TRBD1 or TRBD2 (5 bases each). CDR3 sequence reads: CASSLSRGVSYEQYF. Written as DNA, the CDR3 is TGTGCCAGCAGTTTATCACGAGGGGTTTCCTACGAGCAGTACTTC.